The TCR beta chain under discussion was sequenced for a study of cytomegalovirus exposure and HLA in healthy donors. Points from the study as a whole: Earlier findings revealed that most TCR beta V segments proved productive either about 87% or about 30% of the time.

Germline CDR1 is SGHRS and CDR2 is YFSETQ. V shed 4 bases, J shed 1 base, and the junction held 6 bases outside the gene matches. The CDR3 sequence is 16 residues long. The PCR made use of 60 Vbeta and 13 Jbeta primers. The assay was immunoSEQ multiplex PCR, and TCRdb's table has in-frame clones only and misses some. The sample includes some 170,000 clones, 77% of them seen just once. Regarding this clone: The antigen is unknown.

Sequenced material: PBMCs. The clonotype was recovered from a woman in her 30s in good health and CMV-seronegative. V gene TRBV5-1 combines with J gene TRBJ2-3; 10 positions agree with TRBD2. The CDR3 bases are TGCGCCAGCAGCCCAGGGACTAGCGCGGGCACAGATACGCAGTATTTT. Protein product: CASSPGTSAGTDTQYF.